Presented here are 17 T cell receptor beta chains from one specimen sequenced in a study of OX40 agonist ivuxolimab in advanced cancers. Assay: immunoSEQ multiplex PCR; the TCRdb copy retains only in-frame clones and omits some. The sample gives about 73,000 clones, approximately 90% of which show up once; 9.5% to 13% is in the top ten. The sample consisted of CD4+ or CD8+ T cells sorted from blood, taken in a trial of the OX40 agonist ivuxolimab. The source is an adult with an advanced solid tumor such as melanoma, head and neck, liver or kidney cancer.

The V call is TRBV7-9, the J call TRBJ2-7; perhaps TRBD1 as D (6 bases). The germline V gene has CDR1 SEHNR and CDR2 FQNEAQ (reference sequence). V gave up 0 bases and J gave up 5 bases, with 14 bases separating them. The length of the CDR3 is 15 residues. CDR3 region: CASSLAAQGSDEQYF. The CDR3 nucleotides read TGTGCCAGCAGCTTAGCGGCCCAGGGGAGCGACGAGCAGTACTTC. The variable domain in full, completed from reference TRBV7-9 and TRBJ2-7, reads DTGVSQNPRHKITKRGQNVTFRCDPISEHNRLYWYRQTLGQGPEFLTYFQNEAQLEKSRLLSDRFSAERPKGSFSTLEIQRTEQGDSAMYLCASSLAAQGSDEQYFGPGTRLTVT.

The DNA for the CDR3 is TGTGCCAGCAGCGTCGGCGGAGGGGGGACTGAAGCTTTCTTT. Translation: CASSVGGGGTEAFF. The chain carries TRBV9 and TRBJ1-1, with TRBD1 as a possible D gene (6 bases). Looked up from germline, CDR1 is SGDLS and CDR2 is YYNGEE. V lost 2 bases, J lost 5 bases, and 13 bases lay in between. This CDR3 comprises 14 residues.

CDR3 sequence: CASKQTGGEDTQYF. CDR3 nucleotides: TGTGCCAGCAAACAGACAGGGGGAGAAGATACGCAGTATTTT. The chain has TRBV9 and TRBJ2-3; TRBD1 agrees at 9 bases. Unmatched junction bases numbered 7, after V lost 6 bases and J lost 5 bases. Germline V CDR1 and CDR2: SGDLS, YYNGEE. The CDR3 consists of 14 residues.

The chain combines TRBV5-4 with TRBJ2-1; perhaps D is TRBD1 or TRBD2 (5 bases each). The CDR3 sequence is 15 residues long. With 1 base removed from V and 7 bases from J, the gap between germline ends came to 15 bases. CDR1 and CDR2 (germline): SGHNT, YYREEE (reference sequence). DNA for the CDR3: TGTGCCAGCAGCTTGAAACCAGGGACCGGGAATGAGCAGTTCTTC. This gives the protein CASSLKPGTGNEQFF.

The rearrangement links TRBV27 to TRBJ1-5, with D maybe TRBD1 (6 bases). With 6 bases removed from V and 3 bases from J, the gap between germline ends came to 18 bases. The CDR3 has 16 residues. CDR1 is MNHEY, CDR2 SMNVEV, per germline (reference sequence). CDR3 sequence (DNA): TGTGCCAGCAGCCACGACGGATCGGGACACAATCAGCCCCAGCATTTT. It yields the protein CASSHDGSGHNQPQHF.

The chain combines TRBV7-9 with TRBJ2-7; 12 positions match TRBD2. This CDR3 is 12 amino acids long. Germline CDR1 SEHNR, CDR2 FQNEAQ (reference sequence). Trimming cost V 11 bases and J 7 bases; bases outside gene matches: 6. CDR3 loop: CAEGLAGREQYF. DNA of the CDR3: TGTGCCGAGGGACTAGCGGGCCGAGAGCAGTACTTC.

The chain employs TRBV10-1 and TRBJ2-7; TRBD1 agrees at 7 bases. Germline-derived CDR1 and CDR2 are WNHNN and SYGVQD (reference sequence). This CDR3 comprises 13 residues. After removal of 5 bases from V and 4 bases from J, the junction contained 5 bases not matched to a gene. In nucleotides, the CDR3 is TGCGCCAGCAGTTTGGCAGGGGGATACGAGCAGTACTTC. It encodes CASSLAGGYEQYF.

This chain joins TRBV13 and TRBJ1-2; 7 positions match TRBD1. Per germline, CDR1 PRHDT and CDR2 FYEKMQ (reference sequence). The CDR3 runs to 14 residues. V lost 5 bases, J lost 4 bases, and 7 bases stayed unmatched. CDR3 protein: CASSTGDNSYGYTF. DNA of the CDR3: TGTGCCAGCAGCACAGGGGATAATAGCTATGGCTACACCTTC.

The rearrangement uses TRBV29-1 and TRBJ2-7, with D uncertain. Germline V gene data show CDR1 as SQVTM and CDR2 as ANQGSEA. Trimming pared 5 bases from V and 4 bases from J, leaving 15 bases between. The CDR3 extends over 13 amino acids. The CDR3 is CSVFTTSRYEQYF. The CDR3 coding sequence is TGCAGCGTTTTTACTACAAGTCGTTACGAGCAGTACTTC.

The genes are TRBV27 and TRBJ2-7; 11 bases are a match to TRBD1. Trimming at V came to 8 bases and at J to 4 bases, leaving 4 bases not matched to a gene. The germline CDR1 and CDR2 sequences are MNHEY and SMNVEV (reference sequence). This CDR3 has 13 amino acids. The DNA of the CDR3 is TGTGCCAGCTCCGGGACAGGGGGATACGAGCAGTACTTC. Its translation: CASSGTGGYEQYF.

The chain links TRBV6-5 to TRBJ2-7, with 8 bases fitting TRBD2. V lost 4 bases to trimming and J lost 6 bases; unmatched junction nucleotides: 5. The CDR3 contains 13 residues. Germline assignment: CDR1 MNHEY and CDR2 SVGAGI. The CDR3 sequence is CASSFGRGAEQYF. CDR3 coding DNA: TGTGCCAGCAGTTTCGGGAGGGGAGCCGAGCAGTACTTC.

The CDR3 DNA reads as TGTGCCAGCAGCTTAGGACCCAGAAACACCATATATTTT. Its protein is CASSLGPRNTIYF. This chain connects TRBV11-3 to TRBJ1-3; no clear D gene. V was pared by 1 base and J by 5 bases, with 6 bases between. CDR1 is SGHNT, CDR2 YENEEA, per germline. The CDR3 has 13 amino acids.

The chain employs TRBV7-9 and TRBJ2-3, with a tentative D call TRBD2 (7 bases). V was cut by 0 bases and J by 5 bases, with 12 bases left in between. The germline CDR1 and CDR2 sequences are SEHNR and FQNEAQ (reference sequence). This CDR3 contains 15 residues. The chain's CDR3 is CASSLAGGPIDTQYF. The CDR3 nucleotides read TGTGCCAGCAGCTTAGCGGGGGGGCCGATAGATACGCAGTATTTT.

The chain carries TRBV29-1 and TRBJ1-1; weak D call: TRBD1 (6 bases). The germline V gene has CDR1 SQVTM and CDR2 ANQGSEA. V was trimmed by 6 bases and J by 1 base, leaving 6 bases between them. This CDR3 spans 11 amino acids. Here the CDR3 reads CSVGQNTEAFF. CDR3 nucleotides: TGCAGCGTGGGACAGAACACTGAAGCTTTCTTT. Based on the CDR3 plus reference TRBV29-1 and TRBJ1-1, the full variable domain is SAVISQKPSRDICQRGTSLTIQCQVDSQVTMMFWYRQQPGQSLTLIATANQGSEATYESGFVIDKFPISRPNLTFSTLTVSNMSPEDSSIYLCSVGQNTEAFFGQGTRLTVV.

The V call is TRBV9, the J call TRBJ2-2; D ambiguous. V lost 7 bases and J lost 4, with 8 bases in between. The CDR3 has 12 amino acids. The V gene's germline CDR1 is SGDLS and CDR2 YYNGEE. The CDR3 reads CASSGPTGELFF. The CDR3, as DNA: TGTGCCAGCTCCGGTCCCACCGGGGAGCTGTTTTTT.

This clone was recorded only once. The CDR3 sequence is CASSEAGGSYNEQFF. The DNA for the CDR3 is TGTGCCAGCAGTGAAGCCGGCGGGAGCTACAATGAGCAGTTCTTC. J is TRBJ2-1 and V is TRBV6-1; TRBD2 matches 7 bases. CDR3 size: 15 residues. The V and J ends lost 0 bases and 3 bases, in that order; junction bases with no gene match: 2. Germline assignment: CDR1 MNHNS and CDR2 SASEGT.

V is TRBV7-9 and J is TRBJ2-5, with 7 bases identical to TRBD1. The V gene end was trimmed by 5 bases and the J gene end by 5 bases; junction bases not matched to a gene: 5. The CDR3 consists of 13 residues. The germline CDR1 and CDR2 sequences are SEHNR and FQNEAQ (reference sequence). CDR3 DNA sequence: TGTGCCAGCAGCCCAGGGGGTACGGAGACCCAGTACTTC. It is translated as CASSPGGTETQYF.